The clone carrying this T cell receptor (beta chain) appeared a single time. What it binds is unknown. Sequencing used immunoSEQ multiplex PCR; TCRdb keeps in-frame clones, though not all of them. The repertoire has roughly 120,000 clones, 85% to 90% of them found once; the top ten carry 6% to 7%. Germline assignment: CDR1 SGDLS and CDR2 YYNGEE. Trimming stripped 4 bases from V and 1 base from J, with 11 bases between. This CDR3 has 14 residues. The sample comes from a study of cytomegalovirus exposure and HLA in healthy donors. Regarding the study as a whole: One later analysis, an examination of the roughly 130 validation repertoires, found that first-cohort TCR clusters tended to co-occur in them. Cytomegalovirus association was listed for roughly 160 TCR beta chains. Specificity for CMV antigens was confirmed in vitro for three of the CMV-associated chains.

The TCR comes from a woman between 18 and 29 years old in good health and CMV-seropositive. The chain employs TRBV9 and TRBJ1-1; D not certain. Sequencing was done on a sample of PBMCs. Here the CDR3 reads CASSLFYSNTEAFF. The DNA for the CDR3 is TGTGCCAGCAGCCTTTTTTACTCGAACACTGAAGCTTTCTTT.